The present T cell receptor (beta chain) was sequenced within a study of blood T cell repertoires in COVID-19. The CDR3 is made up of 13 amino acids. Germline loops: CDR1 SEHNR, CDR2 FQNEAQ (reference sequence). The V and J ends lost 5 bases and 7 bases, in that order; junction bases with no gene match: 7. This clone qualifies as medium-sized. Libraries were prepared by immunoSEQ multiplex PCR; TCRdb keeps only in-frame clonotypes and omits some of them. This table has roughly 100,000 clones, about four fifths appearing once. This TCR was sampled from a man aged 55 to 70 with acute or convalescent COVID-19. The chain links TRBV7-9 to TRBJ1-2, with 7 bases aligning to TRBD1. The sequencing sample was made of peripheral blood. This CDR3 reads CASSMGQMGGYTF. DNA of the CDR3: TGTGCCAGCAGCATGGGACAGATGGGTGGCTACACCTTC.